The 8 T cell receptor beta chains below come from one sample, sequenced in a study of T cell responses to AZD1222 COVID-19 vaccine. Sequencing was performed with immunoSEQ multiplex PCR; in TCRdb, only in-frame clones are kept and a portion is missing. Among about 150,000 clones, roughly nine tenths were seen once, and the ten largest hold under 1.5%. Specimen: peripheral blood, collected 28 days after the second AZD1222 dose. Receptor source: an adult who received the AZD1222 COVID-19 vaccine.

The chain combines TRBV18 with TRBJ1-3; 7 bases line up with TRBD1. The V gene's germline CDR1 is KGHSH and CDR2 LQKENI. V shed 5 bases, J shed 2 bases, and the junction held 12 bases outside the gene matches. The CDR3 loop spans 17 amino acids. The CDR3 DNA is TGTGCCAGCTCAAGGTCCCTCACAGGGGCTACTGGAAACACCATATATTTT. Translated: CASSRSLTGATGNTIYF.

The chain joins TRBV7-6 to TRBJ2-3; D assignment may be TRBD1 or TRBD2 (6 bases each). The CDR3 sequence is 15 residues long. Per germline, CDR1 SGHVS and CDR2 FNYEAQ. Between the trimmed V and J ends, which lost 3 bases and 2 bases, there was a span of 12 bases. CDR3 in amino acids: CASSLARGPTDTQYF. The CDR3 region has the DNA TGTGCCAGCAGCTTGGCCCGGGGGCCCACAGATACGCAGTATTTT.

The V gene is TRBV5-4, the J gene TRBJ1-1, with D possibly being TRBD1 (5 bases). The CDR3 consists of 12 residues. Germline CDR1 and CDR2: SGHNT and YYREEE (reference sequence). Trimming removed 4 bases at V and 4 bases at J, with 8 bases between. The CDR3 coding sequence is TGTGCCAGCAGCCCAGGGACCACTGAAGCTTTCTTT. Amino acid sequence: CASSPGTTEAFF.

V and J are TRBV29-1 and TRBJ1-2, with a tentative D call TRBD1 (5 bases). The germline V gene has CDR1 SQVTM and CDR2 ANQGSEA. V was clipped by 7 bases and J by 3 bases, with 9 bases between them. This CDR3 comprises 11 residues. The CDR3, as DNA: TGCAGCGCCGGACAAGACTATGGCTACACCTTC. Translated: CSAGQDYGYTF. Drawing the rest from reference TRBV29-1 and TRBJ1-2, the complete variable domain is SAVISQKPSRDICQRGTSLTIQCQVDSQVTMMFWYRQQPGQSLTLIATANQGSEATYESGFVIDKFPISRPNLTFSTLTVSNMSPEDSSIYLCSAGQDYGYTFGSGTRLTVV.

CDR3 region: CASSRDSNQPQHF. The DNA for the CDR3 is TGTGCCAGCAGTAGAGACAGTAATCAGCCCCAGCATTTT. The chain links TRBV28 to TRBJ1-5; D is perhaps TRBD1 (5 bases). The CDR3 extends over 13 amino acids. Germline lookup yields CDR1 MDHEN and CDR2 SYDVKM. Between the trimmed V and J ends, which lost 5 bases and 4 bases, there was a span of 9 bases.

The chain couples TRBV4-3 to TRBJ2-3; no clear D. V shed 1 base and J shed 2 bases, with 10 bases lying between them. Germline-derived CDR1 and CDR2 are LGHNA and YSLEER. This CDR3 comprises 15 residues. In DNA form, the CDR3 reads TGCGCCAGCAGCCAAGGTTTAGGGCTCACAGATACGCAGTATTTT. Translated: CASSQGLGLTDTQYF.

V is TRBV2 and J is TRBJ1-2; 7 bases fit TRBD1. The germline gives CDR1 SNHLY, CDR2 FYNNEI. The CDR3 contains 15 residues. V dropped 0 bases and J dropped 7; count of bases not matched to a gene: 8. The CDR3: CASSEAVRGLGGYTF. CDR3 DNA: TGTGCCAGCAGTGAAGCAGTCAGGGGGTTGGGTGGCTACACCTTC.

The J gene is TRBJ2-1, the V gene TRBV20-1, with D perhaps matching TRBD2 (6 bases). CDR1 and CDR2 from the germline V gene are DFQATT and SNEGSKA (reference sequence). CDR3 length equals 15 residues. V lost 3 bases and J 6 bases, leaving 18 bases between the germline ends. The chain's CDR3 is CSASLLALLSNEQFF. In DNA form, the CDR3 reads TGCAGTGCTAGTTTACTAGCACTGTTGTCCAATGAGCAGTTCTTC.